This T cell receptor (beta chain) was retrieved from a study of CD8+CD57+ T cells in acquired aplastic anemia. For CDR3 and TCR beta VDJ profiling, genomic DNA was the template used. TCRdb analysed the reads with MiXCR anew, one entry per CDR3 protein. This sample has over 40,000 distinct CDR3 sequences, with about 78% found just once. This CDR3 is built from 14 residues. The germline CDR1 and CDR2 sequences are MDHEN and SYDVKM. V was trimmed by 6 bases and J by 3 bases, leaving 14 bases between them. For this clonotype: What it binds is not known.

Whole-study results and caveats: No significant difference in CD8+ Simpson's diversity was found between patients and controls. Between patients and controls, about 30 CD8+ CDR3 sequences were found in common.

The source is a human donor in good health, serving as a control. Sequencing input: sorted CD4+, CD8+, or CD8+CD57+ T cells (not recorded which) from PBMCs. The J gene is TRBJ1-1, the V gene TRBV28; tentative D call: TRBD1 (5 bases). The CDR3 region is CASRATGTDTEAFF. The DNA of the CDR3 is TGTGCCAGCAGAGCCACCGGGACCGACACTGAAGCTTTCTTT. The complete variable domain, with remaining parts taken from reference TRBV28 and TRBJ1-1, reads DVKVTQSSRYLVKRTGEKVFLECVQDMDHENMFWYRQDPGLGLRLIYFSYDVKMKEKGDIPEGYSVSREKKERFSLILESASTNQTSMYLCASRATGTDTEAFFGQGTRLTVV.